This T cell receptor (beta chain) was recovered during a study of CD8 T cells in ankylosing spondylitis. Overall study findings and caveats: In the blood and synovial fluid of reactive arthritis, some motif variants had been previously reported. Disease-linked clones had a CD8+ phenotype and relatively low frequency in peripheral blood. Matched ankylosing spondylitis synovial fluid reportedly showed significant enrichment of disease-linked clones.

To note about this clonotype: Its antigen is still unknown.

Generation of TCR beta libraries employed quantitative 5'-RACE incorporating molecular barcodes. In TCRdb, the 5' RACE reads were re-called with MiXCR into one record per CDR3 protein. The sample holds 230,000 or so distinct CDR3 sequences; 18% are singletons and the top ten take approximately 33%. The sequence was obtained from a male donor with ankylosing spondylitis or in good health (not recorded which). Sequencing was done on a sample of blood, either unsorted or a sorted T cell fraction (not recorded which).

The CDR3 region is CSAPGTSGWNTGELFF. CDR3 DNA sequence: TGCAGTGCCCCTGGGACTAGCGGGTGGAACACCGGGGAGCTGTTTTTT. The rearrangement joins TRBV20-1 to TRBJ2-2; 12 nucleotides agree with TRBD2. The germline CDR1 and CDR2 sequences are DFQATT and SNEGSKA (reference sequence). J gave up 1 base and V 6 bases, and 6 bases lay outside the gene matches. The CDR3 covers 16 residues.